The 15 T cell receptor beta chains below all came from one sample that was sequenced in a study of T cells in Graves' hyperthyroidism and ophthalmopathy (dated by TCRdb to between 2017 and 2020). The library was produced with multiplex PCR. The sample was run on an Illumina HiSeq 2000. The TCR beta CDR3 regions were amplified from RNA transcripts. The TCR CDR3 was subjected to a first round of RT-PCR using the HTBI primer set and the Qiagen OneStep RT-PCR kit. TCRdb took the public reads, trimmed them with fastp at Q25, ran MiXCR for clone calling and kept in-frame beta chains. Rows are unified per CDR3 protein, each entry keeping the most common DNA and genes. This sample holds about 350,000 distinct CDR3 sequences; 11% to 15% were observed only once. The ten largest account for approximately 25% of the sample. The source material was blood. All receptors derive from a woman in her 30s with Graves' hyperthyroidism.

This clonotype has just a few counts. V is TRBV7-9 and J is TRBJ2-1, with TRBD2 matching 12 bases. Losses at the gene ends were 5 bases for V and 8 bases for J; bases not matched to a gene: 16. The V gene's germline CDR1 is SEHNR and CDR2 FQNEAQ (reference sequence). CDR3 length: 18 residues. CDR3 residues: CASSLRPTSGSPLDEQFF. The DNA for the CDR3 is TGTGCCAGCAGCCTCCGGCCGACTAGCGGGAGCCCATTGGATGAGCAGTTCTTC.

This clonotype was seen a handful of times. The chain recombines TRBV27 with TRBJ2-6; D may be TRBD1 or TRBD2 (5 bases each). The CDR3 sequence is 14 residues long. V was cut by 5 bases and J by 4 bases, with 9 bases left in between. Germline V CDR1 and CDR2: MNHEY, SMNVEV (reference sequence). For the CDR3, the DNA is TGTGCCAGCAGTACCGGGACCGGGGCCAACGTCCTGACTTTC. This translates into CASSTGTGANVLTF.

Ten or more counts support this clonotype. The chain combines TRBV20-1 with TRBJ2-2, with D unclear. Germline-derived CDR1 and CDR2 are DFQATT and SNEGSKA (reference sequence). The CDR3 contains 13 residues. Trimming cost V 1 base and J 8 bases, with 11 bases left between them. Written as DNA, the CDR3 is TGCAGTGCTAGAGGTCCCGGCCCTGGGGAGCTGTTTTTT. It yields the protein CSARGPGPGELFF.

In this sample, this clonotype turned up many times. The chain uses TRBV28 and TRBJ1-2, with 7 positions matching TRBD1. The CDR3 consists of 14 residues. Trimming took 5 bases from V and 0 from J; bases not matched to a gene: 3. Germline V gene lookup returns CDR1 MDHEN and CDR2 SYDVKM. The CDR3 protein is CASSAQGSNYGYTF. The CDR3 DNA reads as TGTGCCAGCAGTGCACAGGGGTCTAACTATGGCTACACCTTC.

The J gene is TRBJ2-7, the V gene TRBV6-1; no firm D call. Trimming stripped 2 bases from V and 6 bases from J, with 11 bases between. The CDR3 has 13 residues. Germline CDR1 is MNHNS and CDR2 is SASEGT. The CDR3 nucleotides read TGTGCCAGCAGTGAAAAACTTGGAATCGAGCAGTACTTC. It codes for CASSEKLGIEQYF.

On this clonotype: One junction end does not reproduce the germline sequence, and a read error may be involved. The chain joins TRBV18 to TRBJ2-7, with unresolved D. CDR1 and CDR2 from the germline V gene are KGHSH and LQKENI. The CDR3 runs 13 residues. The CDR3 spells CASSPPMHYEQNF. Here the CDR3 DNA reads TGTGCCAGCTCACCACCGATGCACTACGAGCAGAACTTC.

This clonotype was seen repeatedly, ten times or more. The V call is TRBV24-1, the J call TRBJ1-1; 8 positions agree with TRBD1. The CDR3 spans 22 residues. CDR1 and CDR2 from the germline V gene are KGHDR and SFDVKD. V dropped 8 bases and J dropped 1; count of bases not matched to a gene: 29. CDR3 in DNA: TGTGCCACCAAAAACGGTGCTGAGACAGGGGACCGCCGGCCGCCCCCGAACACTGAAGCTTTCTTT. This sequence encodes CATKNGAETGDRRPPPNTEAFF.

In its sample, this clonotype was seen many times. The chain combines TRBV20-1 with TRBJ2-7, with TRBD2 as a possible D gene (5 bases). V was pared by 6 bases and J by 0 bases, with 12 bases between. The CDR3 spans 13 residues. The germline V gene has CDR1 DFQATT and CDR2 SNEGSKA (reference sequence). For the CDR3, the DNA is TGCAGTGCCCTTCGGGGTAGCTCCTACGAGCAGTACTTC. It specifies CSALRGSSYEQYF.

The table lists this clonotype with many counts. The rearrangement links TRBV3-1 to TRBJ2-5, with a tentative D call TRBD1 (5 bases). The CDR3 contains 15 residues. Trimming took 3 bases from V and 6 from J, leaving 17 bases between them. Germline V gene data show CDR1 as LGHDT and CDR2 as YNNKEL (reference sequence). CDR3 DNA: TGTGCCAGCAGCCAGGGGCAGCCCAACAGTCAGACCCAGTACTTC. Encoded protein: CASSQGQPNSQTQYF.

The rearrangement joins TRBV6-6 to TRBJ2-5, with unresolved D. The ends were cut back, 0 bases at V and 5 bases at J, with 19 bases in the middle. Per germline, CDR1 MNHNY and CDR2 SVGAGI (reference sequence). The CDR3 extends over 17 amino acids. The CDR3 here is CASSYSTLAVRPETQYF. The CDR3 coding sequence is TGTGCCAGCAGTTACTCCACGTTGGCAGTTCGCCCGGAGACCCAGTACTTC.

In its sample, this clonotype was seen many times. The chain joins TRBV10-3 to TRBJ2-3; 8 bases agree with TRBD1. From germline, CDR1 is ENHRY and CDR2 SYGVKD. The CDR3 is 14 amino acids. V gave up 10 bases and J gave up 5 bases; unmatched junction bases: 11. The CDR3 sequence is CATSSGTGGDTQYF. The CDR3 nucleotides read TGTGCCACCTCCTCGGGGACAGGCGGAGATACGCAGTATTTT.

Many counts were recorded for this clonotype. The CDR3 DNA sequence: TGCAGCGTTGCCGGGACCGATGATACGCAGTATTTT. This codes for CSVAGTDDTQYF. The chain links TRBV29-1 to TRBJ2-3, with D perhaps assigned TRBD1 or TRBD2 (5 bases each). The CDR3 length is 12 residues. V was clipped by 4 bases and J by 6 bases, with 11 bases between them. From germline, CDR1 is SQVTM and CDR2 ANQGSEA.

This clonotype was recorded many times. The chain combines TRBV11-1 with TRBJ1-1, with D possibly TRBD1 on 5 matching bases. V lost 5 bases to trimming and J lost 5 bases, with 21 bases between them. Germline-derived CDR1 and CDR2 are SGHAT and FQDESV (reference sequence). This CDR3 has 16 amino acids. As DNA, the CDR3 is TGTGCCAGCAGCCGCCCCTTCGGGGGGGTATATACTGAAGCTTTCTTT. Translation: CASSRPFGGVYTEAFF.

The J gene is TRBJ2-7, the V gene TRBV10-3; D is uncertain. Germline V gene lookup returns CDR1 ENHRY and CDR2 SYGVKD. Deletions cut 0 bases from V and 6 bases from J, with 6 bases between. This CDR3 is built from 12 residues. The CDR3 loop is CAISESTSEQYF. In DNA form, the CDR3 reads TGTGCCATCAGTGAGTCCACCAGCGAGCAGTACTTC.

The V gene is TRBV30, the J gene TRBJ1-3; unclear D gene. The CDR3 totals 12 residues. Between the trimmed V and J ends, which lost 4 bases and 1 base, there was a span of 5 bases. Germline V gene data show CDR1 as GTSNPN and CDR2 as SVGIG (reference sequence). CDR3 residues: CAWIESGNTIYF. CDR3 nucleotides: TGTGCCTGGATAGAGTCTGGAAACACCATATATTTT.